A single sample gave rise to the 8 T cell receptor beta chains below, sequenced in a study of a mutant IDH1 vaccine in newly diagnosed glioma. Antigens for these TCRs are unknown. As to time point: week 5, during vaccination. Doses consisted of 300 ug of mutant IDH1 20-mer peptide each, paired with topical imiquimod. Only in-frame clones appear in the TCRdb table, and some are missing; sequencing was by immunoSEQ multiplex PCR. The sample carries around 31,000 clones, roughly three fifths recorded once. Sequenced material: PBMCs, taken from a glioma patient whose treatment included an IDH1 peptide vaccine. The receptors were sampled from a woman aged 18 to 35 with glioma.

The V call is TRBV7-2, the J call TRBJ1-6; no clear D. The V end lost 5 bases, the J end lost 9 bases, and 11 bases lay between the germline ends. The CDR3 runs to 13 residues. In germline, CDR1 is SGHTA, CDR2 FQGNSA. CDR3 in DNA: TGTGCCAGCAGCGACCAAAACACTTCACCCCTCCACTTT. Translated: CASSDQNTSPLHF. Looking up the rest from reference TRBV7-2 and TRBJ1-6 gives the full variable domain: GAGVSQSPSNKVTEKGKDVELRCDPISGHTALYWYRQSLGQGLEFLIYFQGNSAPDKSGLPSDRFSAERTGGSVSTLTIQRTQQEDSAVYLCASSDQNTSPLHFGNGTRLTVT.

This rearrangement joins TRBV6-5 to TRBJ2-1, with a possible D match to TRBD2 (7 bases). The germline CDR1 and CDR2 sequences are MNHEY and SVGAGI. The CDR3 is made up of 15 amino acids. V was pared by 3 bases and J by 2 bases, with 11 bases between. As DNA, the CDR3 is TGTGCCAGCAGTTATGGGGGGGCTGCCTACAATGAGCAGTTCTTC. This encodes CASSYGGAAYNEQFF.

CDR3 sequence reads: CASSFWDSVMNTEAFF. CDR3 sequence (DNA): TGTGCCAGCAGCTTTTGGGACAGCGTGATGAACACTGAAGCTTTCTTT. The V and J genes are TRBV5-5 and TRBJ1-1, with 7 bases fitting TRBD1. Germline V gives CDR1 SGHKS, CDR2 YYEKEE (reference sequence). V gave up 2 bases and J gave up 0 bases; unmatched junction bases: 7. The CDR3 has 16 residues.

The V call is TRBV4-2, the J call TRBJ2-1; D unresolved. This CDR3 is 17 amino acids long. Germline V lookup: CDR1 LGHNA, CDR2 YNFKEQ. V lost 0 bases to trimming and J lost 3 bases, with 15 bases between them. The CDR3 sequence is CASSQDWSRPIYNEQFF. CDR3 in DNA: TGTGCCAGCAGCCAAGATTGGAGTAGGCCGATCTACAATGAGCAGTTCTTC.

The chain carries TRBV6-5 and TRBJ2-7; 8 bases are a match to TRBD1. Trimming cost V 4 bases and J 6 bases; bases outside gene matches: 5. The CDR3 is made up of 13 amino acids. CDR1 and CDR2 from the germline V gene are MNHEY and SVGAGI. The DNA of the CDR3 is TGTGCCAGCAGTTCCGGGACAGGACGCGAGCAGTACTTC. Translation gives CASSSGTGREQYF.

This clone turned up a few times. V usage is TRBV7-2 and J usage is TRBJ2-3; 11 bases agree with TRBD2. Losses at the gene ends were 3 bases for V and 1 base for J; bases not matched to a gene: 3. This CDR3 is built from 16 residues. Germline V lookup: CDR1 SGHTA, CDR2 FQGNSA. CDR3 protein: CASSLILAGGTDTQYF. CDR3 DNA sequence: TGTGCCAGCAGCTTGATACTAGCGGGGGGCACAGATACGCAGTATTTT.

The chain employs TRBV7-2 and TRBJ2-1; TRBD2 aligns across 8 bases. This CDR3 has 15 amino acids. Germline CDR1 and CDR2: SGHTA and FQGNSA. V shed 5 bases, J shed 4 bases, and the junction held 7 bases outside the gene matches. CDR3 protein: CASSPTGTRYNEQFF. CDR3 nucleotide sequence: TGTGCCAGCAGCCCAACCGGGACTAGATACAATGAGCAGTTCTTC.

In its sample, this clone was seen once. V and J are TRBV7-9 and TRBJ2-3; D may be TRBD2 (5 bases). Trimming left V 1 base short and J 2 bases short, with 13 bases between. The CDR3 contains 16 residues. Germline V gene data show CDR1 as SEHNR and CDR2 as FQNEAQ (reference sequence). CDR3 amino acids: CASSLVLASDTDTQYF. In DNA, the CDR3 is TGTGCCAGCAGCTTAGTGTTAGCGTCGGACACAGATACGCAGTATTTT. Together with reference TRBV7-9 and TRBJ2-3, the CDR3 gives the full variable domain: DTGVSQNPRHKITKRGQNVTFRCDPISEHNRLYWYRQTLGQGPEFLTYFQNEAQLEKSRLLSDRFSAERPKGSFSTLEIQRTEQGDSAMYLCASSLVLASDTDTQYFGPGTRLTVL.